The entry below gives a single TCR beta chain sequence along with its context. Germline-derived CDR1 and CDR2 are MNHEY and SMNVEV (reference sequence). V was pared by 6 bases and J by 4 bases, with 7 bases of the junction left unmatched. The CDR3 consists of 14 residues. TCRdb's table, derived via immunoSEQ multiplex PCR, lists solely in-frame clones and lacks some. The data contain 52,000 or so clones, roughly four fifths of them singletons. The data were taken from a study of blood T cell repertoires in COVID-19. Whole-study context: COVID-19 samples from acute and convalescent phases originated in the United States, Italy and Spain.

The specimen was peripheral blood. V and J are TRBV27 and TRBJ1-1; TRBD1 matches 8 bases. This TCR was recovered from a human donor in a cohort sampled during active COVID-19. CDR3 DNA: TGTGCCAGCAGCAATGACAGGGGAGGCACTGAAGCTTTCTTT. This codes for CASSNDRGGTEAFF.